What follows are 25 T cell receptor beta chains derived from one specimen sequenced in a study of technical replicates of blood from a handful of donors. Clones were read by immunoSEQ multiplex PCR, and TCRdb kept only the in-frame ones, dropping some. In the table there are tens of thousands of clones, nearly 97% of which are singletons. Input material: T cells isolated from PBMCs. Receptors were obtained from a human donor in good health.

This chain joins TRBV2 and TRBJ1-2; D uncertain. CDR3 size: 10 residues. Germline V gives CDR1 SNHLY, CDR2 FYNNEI. The V end lost 3 bases, the J end lost 8 bases, and 4 bases lay between the germline ends. The chain's CDR3 is CASSDRGYTF. The CDR3 coding sequence is TGTGCCAGCAGTGACAGGGGCTACACCTTC.

This chain connects TRBV4-1 to TRBJ2-1, with D tentatively TRBD1 (5 bases). Between the trimmed V and J ends, which lost 6 bases and 0 bases, there was a span of 12 bases. Looked up from germline, CDR1 is MGHRA and CDR2 is YSYEKL. The CDR3 extends over 15 amino acids. The CDR3 region is CASRRQTDSYNEQFF. DNA for the CDR3: TGCGCCAGCAGGCGGCAGACAGACTCCTACAATGAGCAGTTCTTC.

V and J are TRBV4-1 and TRBJ1-2; 7 nucleotides match TRBD1. Germline V CDR1 and CDR2: MGHRA, YSYEKL. The CDR3 consists of 15 residues. V was pared by 2 bases and J by 4 bases, with 7 bases of the junction left unmatched. The CDR3 DNA follows: TGCGCCAGCAGCCAATCTACAGGGGCCCCCTATGGCTACACCTTC. Its protein product is CASSQSTGAPYGYTF.

The chain is built from TRBV5-4 and TRBJ2-7; tentative D call: TRBD2 (5 bases). Trimming took off 2 bases at V and 2 bases at J, with 11 bases between the two ends. The CDR3 contains 14 residues. CDR1 is SGHNT, CDR2 YYREEE, per germline (reference sequence). The CDR3 nucleotides read TGTGCCAGCAGCTTCGCGACTAAGACCTACGAGCAGTACTTC. As protein: CASSFATKTYEQYF. Variable domain in full (rest from reference TRBV5-4 and TRBJ2-7): ETGVTQSPTHLIKTRGQQVTLRCSSQSGHNTVSWYQQALGQGPQFIFQYYREEENGRGNFPPRFSGLQFPNYSSELNVNALELDDSALYLCASSFATKTYEQYFGPGTRLTVT.

The V gene is TRBV10-1, the J gene TRBJ2-1; D is unclear. The CDR3 sequence is 15 residues long. Germline CDR1 reads WNHNN; CDR2 reads SYGVQD (reference sequence). V lost 5 bases and J 0 bases, leaving 11 bases between the germline ends. CDR3 DNA: TGCGCCAGCAGTCCTGACTCGAGCTCCTACAATGAGCAGTTCTTC. Its translation: CASSPDSSSYNEQFF.

This chain links TRBV6-1 with TRBJ1-5; no definite D call. Trimming removed 2 bases at V and 4 bases at J, with 18 bases between. Germline lookup yields CDR1 MNHNS and CDR2 SASEGT. The CDR3 sequence is 17 residues long. The CDR3 here is CASSEWAANLLNQPQHF. For the CDR3, the DNA is TGTGCCAGCAGTGAATGGGCCGCCAACCTATTGAATCAGCCCCAGCATTTT.

This chain connects TRBV11-2 to TRBJ2-7, with D possibly matching TRBD2 (6 bases). This CDR3 region has 15 residues. V lost 1 base to trimming and J lost 3 bases, with 13 bases between them. CDR1 is SGHAT and CDR2 is FQNNGV in the germline V gene. CDR3 region: CASSLAGTPGYEQYF. Written as DNA, the CDR3 is TGTGCCAGCAGCTTAGCTGGGACTCCGGGCTACGAGCAGTACTTC.

This clone is a singleton in its sample. The CDR3 coding sequence is TGTGCCAGCAGTTTGGCAGGGGAAGGCAATCAGCCCCAGCATTTT. It is translated as CASSLAGEGNQPQHF. The rearrangement uses TRBV6-5 and TRBJ1-5; a weak D match, TRBD1 (6 bases). With 4 bases removed from V and 2 bases from J, the gap between germline ends came to 12 bases. The CDR3 is made up of 15 amino acids. Germline V gene lookup returns CDR1 MNHEY and CDR2 SVGAGI.

This sequence joins TRBV5-1 and TRBJ1-1, with D unclear. Trimming shortened V by 3 bases and J by 5 bases, and 17 bases separated the two germline ends. Per germline, CDR1 SGHRS and CDR2 YFSETQ. This CDR3 comprises 15 residues. CDR3 bases: TGCGCCAGCAGCTCCGCCTTGTCGTCGAGGACTGAAGCTTTCTTT. Its protein product is CASSSALSSRTEAFF.

The chain combines TRBV6-5 with TRBJ2-1; 8 bases line up with TRBD2. There are 14 residues in the CDR3. Trimming took 2 bases from V and 7 from J; bases not matched to a gene: 4. Germline CDR1 reads MNHEY; CDR2 reads SVGAGI. The CDR3 spells CASSYGRGANEQFF. DNA of the CDR3: TGTGCCAGCAGTTACGGGCGGGGGGCTAATGAGCAGTTCTTC.

The chain joins TRBV9 to TRBJ2-4; 7 bases map to TRBD1. Germline lookup yields CDR1 SGDLS and CDR2 YYNGEE. The trim removed 4 bases at V and 5 bases at J, leaving 6 bases unmatched. This CDR3 has 14 residues. CDR3 in DNA: TGTGCCAGCAGCCCGCGCACAGGGGAAAACATTCAGTACTTC. It yields the protein CASSPRTGENIQYF.

V is TRBV4-1 and J is TRBJ1-1, with D uncertain. Trimming left V 0 bases short and J 0 bases short, with 11 bases between. Germline CDR1 MGHRA, CDR2 YSYEKL. The CDR3 loop spans 16 amino acids. The chain's CDR3 is CASSQESASMNTEAFF. For the CDR3, the DNA is TGCGCCAGCAGCCAAGAATCTGCCAGTATGAACACTGAAGCTTTCTTT.

CDR3: CASSDVLDEQFF. In DNA, the CDR3 is TGTGCCAGTAGTGACGTTCTAGATGAGCAGTTCTTC. V and J are TRBV19 and TRBJ2-1, with no clear D. Trimming removed 5 bases from V and 8 bases from J, with 10 bases in between. The CDR3 has 12 amino acids. The V gene's germline CDR1 is LNHDA and CDR2 SQIVND (reference sequence). Variable domain in full (rest from reference TRBV19 and TRBJ2-1): DGGITQSPKYLFRKEGQNVTLSCEQNLNHDAMYWYRQDPGQGLRLIYYSQIVNDFQKGDIAEGYSVSREKKESFPLTVTSAQKNPTAFYLCASSDVLDEQFFGPGTRLTVL.

V usage is TRBV5-4 and J usage is TRBJ2-2; 9 positions match TRBD2. J gave up 8 bases and V 4 bases, and 9 bases lay outside the gene matches. This CDR3 comprises 15 residues. Germline CDR1 is SGHNT and CDR2 is YYREEE (reference sequence). The CDR3 sequence: CASSPDLAGYGELFF. The CDR3, as DNA: TGTGCCAGCAGCCCCGATCTAGCGGGGTATGGGGAGCTGTTTTTT. The entire variable domain, with the rest obtained from reference TRBV5-4 and TRBJ2-2, is as follows: ETGVTQSPTHLIKTRGQQVTLRCSSQSGHNTVSWYQQALGQGPQFIFQYYREEENGRGNFPPRFSGLQFPNYSSELNVNALELDDSALYLCASSPDLAGYGELFFGEGSRLTVL.

V gene TRBV7-9 combines with J gene TRBJ2-1; D gene uncertain. Germline loops: CDR1 SEHNR, CDR2 FQNEAQ (reference sequence). CDR3 size: 14 residues. Trimming removed 5 bases at V and 9 bases at J, with 17 bases between. The CDR3 DNA follows: TGTGCCAGCAGCCGGAAAGAGGAGCGTACTGAGCAGTTCTTC. Amino acids: CASSRKEERTEQFF.

The V gene is TRBV18, the J gene TRBJ1-5, with a tentative D call TRBD1 (6 bases). The V and J ends lost 2 bases and 9 bases respectively, with 17 bases between them. CDR3 length equals 15 residues. Germline V lookup: CDR1 KGHSH, CDR2 LQKENI. CDR3 bases: TGTGCCAGCTCACCAGGGGCGACAGGTCGATCGCCCCAGCATTTT. This sequence encodes CASSPGATGRSPQHF.

This sequence joins TRBV28 and TRBJ2-1; D may be TRBD1 (6 bases). Germline V gene lookup returns CDR1 MDHEN and CDR2 SYDVKM. CDR3 length: 15 residues. V was trimmed by 5 bases and J by 1 base, leaving 12 bases between them. In DNA form, the CDR3 reads TGTGCCAGCAGTGCCGACAGGAATTCCTACAATGAGCAGTTCTTC. Amino acid sequence: CASSADRNSYNEQFF.

The rearrangement links TRBV5-1 to TRBJ2-2; the D gene is possibly TRBD1 (5 bases). Deletions cut 0 bases from V and 0 bases from J, with 15 bases between. This CDR3 is built from 18 residues. Germline loops: CDR1 SGHRS, CDR2 YFSETQ. The CDR3 is CASSLAPLGASNTGELFF. In DNA form, the CDR3 reads TGCGCCAGCAGCTTGGCGCCCCTTGGGGCATCGAACACCGGGGAGCTGTTTTTT. The variable domain in full, with the rest retrieved from reference TRBV5-1 and TRBJ2-2, is KAGVTQTPRYLIKTRGQQVTLSCSPISGHRSVSWYQQTPGQGLQFLFEYFSETQRNKGNFPGRFSGRQFSNSRSEMNVSTLELGDSALYLCASSLAPLGASNTGELFFGEGSRLTVL.

CDR3 nucleotides: TGCGCCAGCAGCCTCCATATGACAGAGTACGAGCAGTACTTC. This sequence encodes CASSLHMTEYEQYF. The chain uses TRBV4-1 and TRBJ2-7, with D possibly TRBD1 on 5 matching bases. V was shortened by 4 bases and J by 4 bases, with 14 bases between the two germline ends. The germline CDR1 and CDR2 sequences are MGHRA and YSYEKL. The CDR3 spans 14 residues.

The rearrangement links TRBV15 to TRBJ1-3; no reliable D call. The ends were cut back, 5 bases at V and 0 bases at J, with 5 bases in the middle. The germline V gene has CDR1 LNHNV and CDR2 YYDKDF (reference sequence). The CDR3 loop spans 13 amino acids. The CDR3 coding sequence is TGTGCCACCAGCGCTAACTCTGGAAACACCATATATTTT. It codes for CATSANSGNTIYF.

The chain carries TRBV5-1 and TRBJ2-7, with 7 nucleotides matching TRBD2. The CDR3 covers 13 residues. The V segment lost 6 bases and the J segment 3 bases; nucleotides outside the gene matches: 6. Germline CDR1 and CDR2: SGHRS and YFSETQ. CDR3 amino acids: CASKAGGSYEQYF. The CDR3 DNA follows: TGCGCCAGCAAGGCCGGGGGGAGCTACGAGCAGTACTTC.

This clone was seen only once. The rearrangement joins TRBV14 to TRBJ2-7; the D gene is possibly TRBD2 (5 bases). Trimming cost V 1 base and J 4 bases, with 23 bases left between them. Germline CDR1 is SGHDN and CDR2 is FVKESK. CDR3 size: 18 residues. CDR3 DNA: TGTGCCAGCAGCCAAGGGGCCCCTAACGGGATTCTCTCTTACGAGCAGTACTTC. It yields the protein CASSQGAPNGILSYEQYF.

The gene calls are TRBV6-5 and TRBJ1-5; D is undetermined. This CDR3 has 14 amino acids. V lost 2 bases and J 2 bases, leaving 7 bases between the germline ends. Per germline, CDR1 MNHEY and CDR2 SVGAGI. CDR3 amino acids: CASSYVPGNQPQHF. CDR3 in DNA: TGTGCCAGCAGTTACGTTCCAGGCAATCAGCCCCAGCATTTT.

This chain uses TRBV19 with TRBJ1-2; 8 nucleotides line up with TRBD1. Germline loops: CDR1 LNHDA, CDR2 SQIVND (reference sequence). The V segment lost 7 bases and the J segment 4 bases; nucleotides outside the gene matches: 5. This CDR3 spans 13 amino acids. The CDR3 region has the DNA TGTGCCAGTACAGGGGGCGGAACCTATGGCTACACCTTC. Protein product: CASTGGGTYGYTF.

This chain joins TRBV11-1 and TRBJ2-4; D unclear. CDR3 length: 12 amino acids. V was cut by 5 bases and J by 8 bases, with 10 bases left in between. Germline CDR1 reads SGHAT; CDR2 reads FQDESV (reference sequence). This CDR3 is CASSKSMDIQYF. CDR3 DNA sequence: TGTGCCAGCAGCAAGTCTATGGACATTCAGTACTTC.